Below, 27 T cell receptor beta chains from the same sample are listed, as sequenced in a study of beta chain features in type 1 diabetes (dated by TCRdb to 2016 to 2019). The receptor library was made with the immunoSEQ multiplex PCR assay. All of the isolated RNA was reverse transcribed with the High Capacity cDNA Reverse Transcription Kit, so expressed TCRB transcripts were sequenced. In TCRdb, the immuneACCESS table is reduced to in-frame sequences with V and J assigned. These tables do not hold every clone; where another copy was compared, an unresolved V gene accounts for under half, and the others remain unexplained. This sample is represented by around 320,000 clones; about 15% of them were singletons. Around 7% of the sample is held by the ten biggest clonotypes. Material for sequencing was central memory CD4+ T cells from blood. The receptors stem from a man aged 25-40 years in good health.

V usage is TRBV19 and J usage is TRBJ1-1; no firm D call. Germline CDR1 is LNHDA and CDR2 is SQIVND (reference sequence). Trimming removed 0 bases at V and 4 bases at J, with 6 bases between. The CDR3 loop spans 13 amino acids. CDR3 loop: CASSIDRRTEAFF. The DNA for the CDR3 is TGTGCCAGTAGTATAGACCGGCGCACTGAAGCTTTCTTT.

The chain carries TRBV5-4 and TRBJ2-7, with TRBD2 as a possible D gene (6 bases). This CDR3 has 15 residues. V was clipped by 5 bases and J by 6 bases, with 21 bases between them. Germline CDR1 reads SGHNT; CDR2 reads YYREEE (reference sequence). CDR3 nucleotide sequence: TGTGCCAGCAGTTCTCTCCGGGACGGGGGAATCGAGCAGTACGTC. Translating it yields CASSSLRDGGIEQYV.

The chain uses TRBV6-1 and TRBJ2-1, with a tentative D call TRBD1 (6 bases). Trimming removed 8 bases at V and 6 bases at J, with 11 bases between. There are 12 residues in the CDR3. The germline V gene has CDR1 MNHNS and CDR2 SASEGT. Here the CDR3 DNA reads TGTGCCAGCGATAGGGACATCAATGAGCAGTTCTTC. Translation gives CASDRDINEQFF.

CDR3 protein: CASSLRGQGTDTQYF. As DNA, the CDR3 is TGTGCCAGCAGTCTACGCGGACAGGGCACAGATACGCAGTATTTT. The chain joins TRBV6-1 to TRBJ2-3, with TRBD1 matching 7 bases. V lost 5 bases, J lost 1 base, and 6 bases stayed unmatched. The CDR3 runs to 15 residues. CDR1 and CDR2 (germline): MNHNS, SASEGT.

The chain recombines TRBV7-2 with TRBJ1-1; D unclear. Germline CDR1 reads SGHTA; CDR2 reads FQGNSA. The V and J ends lost 2 bases and 6 bases respectively, with 10 bases between them. The CDR3 loop spans 13 amino acids. DNA for the CDR3: TGTGCCAGCAGCTTACGGGGTTTGGCTGAAGCTTTCTTT. It is translated as CASSLRGLAEAFF.

Only a few counts were recorded for this clone. The chain recombines TRBV7-2 with TRBJ2-7, with 8 bases aligning to TRBD1. The germline gives CDR1 SGHTA, CDR2 FQGNSA. Trimming at V came to 4 bases and at J to 6 bases, leaving 5 bases not matched to a gene. There are 13 residues in the CDR3. CDR3 DNA sequence: TGTGCCAGCAGCTCGGGGACAGGCCGCGAGCAGTACTTC. Its translation is CASSSGTGREQYF.

This clone has just a few counts. J is TRBJ2-2 and V is TRBV14; D is unresolved. Trimming took off 4 bases at V and 2 bases at J, with 14 bases between the two ends. The CDR3 length is 16 residues. Germline-derived CDR1 and CDR2 are SGHDN and FVKESK. CDR3 sequence reads: CASSRDPGRNTGELFF. CDR3 in DNA: TGTGCCAGCAGCCGCGACCCCGGACGAAACACCGGGGAGCTGTTTTTT.

This chain uses TRBV7-2 with TRBJ2-5; 11 bases map to TRBD2. V was pared by 4 bases and J by 7 bases, with 5 bases of the junction left unmatched. There are 14 residues in the CDR3. Germline V gene sequence: CDR1 SGHTA, CDR2 FQGNSA. The CDR3 coding sequence is TGTGCCAGCAGCTCTAGCGGGGGGCGGGTGACCCAGTACTTC. As protein: CASSSSGGRVTQYF. Based on the CDR3 plus reference TRBV7-2 and TRBJ2-5, the full variable domain is GAGVSQSPSNKVTEKGKDVELRCDPISGHTALYWYRQSLGQGLEFLIYFQGNSAPDKSGLPSDRFSAERTGGSVSTLTIQRTQQEDSAVYLCASSSSGGRVTQYFGPGTRLLVL.

The rearrangement uses TRBV4-1 and TRBJ1-2, with 11 bases lining up with TRBD1. Per the germline V gene, CDR1 is MGHRA and CDR2 is YSYEKL. CDR3 length: 16 amino acids. With V trimmed by 1 base and J by 7 bases, 8 bases remained unmatched. The CDR3 region is CASSQGRGGTGGGYTF. CDR3 bases: TGCGCCAGCAGCCAAGGCCGTGGGGGGACAGGGGGTGGCTACACCTTC.

This rearrangement joins TRBV4-1 to TRBJ1-2, with D tentatively TRBD1 (6 bases). V was cut by 2 bases and J by 2 bases, with 6 bases left in between. Germline V gene lookup returns CDR1 MGHRA and CDR2 YSYEKL. This CDR3 contains 13 residues. CDR3 DNA sequence: TGCGCCAGCAGCCAACAGGGGAACTATGGCTACACCTTC. This codes for CASSQQGNYGYTF.

The chain has TRBV7-3 and TRBJ2-1; 10 bases fit TRBD2. The CDR3 extends over 13 amino acids. The V segment lost 2 bases and the J segment 8 bases; nucleotides outside the gene matches: 0. The germline gives CDR1 SGHTA, CDR2 FQGTGA. CDR3 sequence: CASSLLAGDEQFF. Here the CDR3 DNA reads TGTGCCAGCAGCTTACTAGCGGGAGATGAGCAGTTCTTC.

There are a few counts of this clone. This chain links TRBV29-1 with TRBJ1-3, with 8 bases fitting TRBD1. In germline, CDR1 is SQVTM, CDR2 ANQGSEA. The V gene end was trimmed by 7 bases and the J gene end by 11 bases; junction bases not matched to a gene: 10. The CDR3 contains 12 residues. CDR3 coding DNA: TGCAGCGCTTGGACAGGGTCTAATTCCATATATTTT. It specifies CSAWTGSNSIYF.

J is TRBJ2-7 and V is TRBV5-1; 9 bases fit TRBD2. Germline lookup yields CDR1 SGHRS and CDR2 YFSETQ. This CDR3 is built from 16 residues. With V trimmed by 2 bases and J by 2 bases, 8 bases remained unmatched. The CDR3 DNA follows: TGCGCCAGCAGCTTCGGCCCCAGCGGGGGGACCTACGAGCAGTACTTC. It yields the protein CASSFGPSGGTYEQYF.

Ten or more counts support this clone. J is TRBJ1-1 and V is TRBV5-4; D ambiguous. The length of the CDR3 is 15 residues. Trimming stripped 2 bases from V and 2 bases from J, with 13 bases between. Germline-derived CDR1 and CDR2 are SGHNT and YYREEE (reference sequence). CDR3 residues: CASSFRTTTNTEAFF. DNA of the CDR3: TGTGCCAGCAGCTTTAGGACGACCACTAACACTGAAGCTTTCTTT.

This clone came up a few times. The chain carries TRBV5-4 and TRBJ2-7, with 11 bases aligning to TRBD1. The CDR3 runs 15 residues. V trimming: 2 bases; J trimming: 7 bases; junction bases outside the gene matches: 8. Looked up from germline, CDR1 is SGHNT and CDR2 is YYREEE (reference sequence). The CDR3 spells CASSLDGQGAEEQYF. In nucleotides, the CDR3 is TGTGCCAGCAGCTTAGACGGACAGGGGGCGGAGGAGCAGTACTTC.

This clone was counted between two and nine times. V gene TRBV5-1 combines with J gene TRBJ1-1, with D possibly matching TRBD1 (6 bases). The V end lost 5 bases, the J end lost 1 base, and 12 bases lay between the germline ends. This CDR3 is 14 amino acids long. The germline V gene encodes CDR1 SGHRS and CDR2 YFSETQ. The CDR3 here is CASRLTGENTEAFF. CDR3 nucleotides: TGCGCCAGCAGGTTGACAGGTGAGAACACTGAAGCTTTCTTT. The full variable domain, its missing parts supplied by reference TRBV5-1 and TRBJ1-1, is KAGVTQTPRYLIKTRGQQVTLSCSPISGHRSVSWYQQTPGQGLQFLFEYFSETQRNKGNFPGRFSGRQFSNSRSEMNVSTLELGDSALYLCASRLTGENTEAFFGQGTRLTVV.

This clone has more than one count but fewer than ten. The J gene is TRBJ2-2, the V gene TRBV7-9, with 9 bases that match TRBD2. With 8 bases clipped from V and 1 base from J, the junction kept 5 bases outside the gene matches. This CDR3 is 15 amino acids long. In germline, CDR1 is SEHNR, CDR2 FQNEAQ (reference sequence). The CDR3: CASGKTSGNTGELFF. The CDR3 coding sequence is TGTGCCAGCGGAAAGACTAGCGGGAACACCGGGGAGCTGTTTTTT.

This clone was recorded a few times. The chain couples TRBV15 to TRBJ2-5, with D perhaps matching TRBD2 (6 bases). Germline assignment: CDR1 LNHNV and CDR2 YYDKDF (reference sequence). The CDR3 runs 14 residues. The germline V and J ends were trimmed by 1 base and 5 bases, with 11 bases remaining between them. CDR3 amino acids: CATSRGALAETQYF. The CDR3 bases are TGTGCCACCAGCAGAGGGGCCCTAGCGGAGACCCAGTACTTC.

The chain couples TRBV5-6 to TRBJ2-7; 7 nucleotides align to TRBD2. CDR3 size: 13 residues. Germline trimming cut 5 bases from V and 7 bases from J; bases unmatched to any gene: 9. CDR1 is SGHDT and CDR2 is YYEEEE in the germline V gene. The CDR3 DNA reads as TGTGCCAGCAGAGGGACTACATTGGGGGAGCAGTACTTC. Translation gives CASRGTTLGEQYF.

This clone was detected only a few times. This chain connects TRBV27 to TRBJ2-1; D is unresolved. This CDR3 spans 17 amino acids. Between the trimmed V and J ends, which lost 0 bases and 3 bases, there was a span of 15 bases. CDR1 and CDR2 (germline): MNHEY, SMNVEV (reference sequence). CDR3 bases: TGTGCCAGCAGTTTATCCGTTCCTGGGCTAGGCTACAATGAGCAGTTCTTC. Translating it yields CASSLSVPGLGYNEQFF.

The rearrangement links TRBV29-1 to TRBJ2-5; 8 nucleotides line up with TRBD2. V was clipped by 2 bases and J by 4 bases; unmatched bases: 6. This CDR3 is 14 amino acids long. Germline CDR1 is SQVTM and CDR2 is ANQGSEA. The CDR3 DNA reads as TGCAGCGTTGAACGAAGCGGGAGTCGAGAGACCCAGTACTTC. It translates to CSVERSGSRETQYF.

This chain joins TRBV9 and TRBJ2-6; 9 bases fit TRBD1. With 5 bases clipped from V and 3 bases from J, the junction kept 9 bases outside the gene matches. There are 17 residues in the CDR3. Germline loops: CDR1 SGDLS, CDR2 YYNGEE. The CDR3 loop reads CASRGQGSGFGANVLTF. In DNA, the CDR3 is TGTGCCAGCAGAGGACAGGGGAGTGGGTTTGGGGCCAACGTCCTGACTTTC.

This clone was detected a few times. The genes are TRBV14 and TRBJ1-1; D possibly corresponds to TRBD1 (5 bases). Trimming stripped 1 base from V and 11 bases from J, with 11 bases between. CDR3 size: 12 residues. Germline V lookup: CDR1 SGHDN, CDR2 FVKESK. CDR3 protein: CASSQVQVPAFF. The DNA for the CDR3 is TGTGCCAGCAGCCAAGTACAGGTTCCCGCTTTCTTT.

V usage is TRBV27 and J usage is TRBJ2-7; weak D call: TRBD1 (5 bases). Germline CDR1 MNHEY, CDR2 SMNVEV (reference sequence). The CDR3 contains 16 residues. Trimming cost V 2 bases and J 3 bases, with 17 bases left between them. In nucleotides, the CDR3 is TGTGCCAGCAGTTTAGATCGGAACAGGCGAATCTACGAGCAGTACTTC. It is translated as CASSLDRNRRIYEQYF.

Only a few counts were recorded for this clone. V usage is TRBV11-2 and J usage is TRBJ2-4; 10 bases fit TRBD1. With 5 bases clipped from V and 5 bases from J, the junction kept 6 bases outside the gene matches. Germline V lookup: CDR1 SGHAT, CDR2 FQNNGV. The CDR3 contains 15 residues. CDR3 residues: CASSTTTGGENIQYF. In DNA, the CDR3 is TGTGCCAGCAGCACCACGACAGGGGGCGAAAACATTCAGTACTTC.

The V gene is TRBV10-3, the J gene TRBJ1-5; unclear D gene. Germline assignment: CDR1 ENHRY and CDR2 SYGVKD. The CDR3 covers 13 residues. Trimming cost V 4 bases and J 5 bases, with 9 bases left between them. The CDR3 reads CAISGLSDQPQHF. The CDR3 DNA reads TGTGCCATCAGTGGGCTGTCGGATCAGCCCCAGCATTTT.

This clone showed up just a few times. The chain links TRBV7-9 to TRBJ2-3; TRBD2 aligns across 12 bases. The CDR3 sequence is 16 residues long. CDR1 is SEHNR, CDR2 FQNEAQ, per germline (reference sequence). V lost 4 bases, J lost 2 bases, and 4 bases stayed unmatched. CDR3 DNA: TGTGCCAGCAGCTACGGACTAGCGGGGACCACAGATACGCAGTATTTT. This sequence encodes CASSYGLAGTTDTQYF.